Reported below is one TCR beta chain. Its antigen remains undetermined. Per-nucleotide qualities are absent, and no much larger clonotype sits a single base away. The sample belongs to a study of human T cells and chemical hapten exposure (dated by TCRdb to the early 2020s). For the study in its entirety: For sensitization, 2% DPC in acetone was applied to a roughly 2 cm by roughly 2 cm area of upper inner arm skin. Patients additionally received weekly therapeutic DPC doses to the scalp throughout the approximately 25-week study period. Patch testing was performed on the upper back with Finn chambers containing 0.01% DPC, and the patch tests were scored after 6 days according to International Contact Dermatitis Research Group standards. Most of the patients in the cohort were female, and the cohort covered alopecia areata with under or over 50% scalp involvement, alopecia totalis and alopecia universalis. Libraries were pooled for sequencing, and variation in per-sample TCR yields was attributed mainly to small differences in library volumes within the pool. Peripheral blood TCR repertoire changes were tracked in vivo in alopecia patients during primary and secondary sensitization to the hapten diphenylcyclopropenone (DPC). Blood samples were taken from patients before sensitization (week 0) and at 2, 6 and about 24 weeks after DPC sensitization. For TCR sequencing, blood came from 25 to 35 alopecia patients at anywhere from one to four time points (pre-sensitization, 2, 6 and 24 weeks).

Taken with the paper, the label for time point translates to: pre-sensitization, week 0. In light of the paper, this sample's treatment or condition label describes: therapeutic diphenylcyclopropenone sensitization with weekly scalp DPC. Blood at each patch-test visit was drawn before the patch test was applied. To be eligible, patients had to be aged 18 to 70, diagnosed with alopecia and judged suitable for DPC therapy, while pregnant patients were excluded. Total RNA was isolated from unfractionated whole blood collected in Tempus Blood RNA tubes. Trimming accounts for 4 bases at V and 3 bases at J, while the number of junction bases matched to no gene is 11. The CDR3 goes from the cysteine to the phenylalanine over 17 residues. Just CDR3 DNA is preserved here, 51 bases in frame from base 1. CDR1 SGHRS and CDR2 YFSETQ were looked up in the germline V gene. The library was built by means of RACE. These reads were obtained on a NextSeq 500. During library preparation, unique molecular identifiers were attached to individual cDNA molecules so that TCRs could be counted quantitatively and reproducibly. From each blood RNA sample, both TCR alpha and TCR beta chains were sequenced. The authors' pipeline ran thus. A median of around 100,000 TCRs per sample was observed, with a range of about 23,224 to 690,600. V, J and CDR3 annotation of the TCR reads was performed with the Decombinator software suite. To make PS versus PT1 abundance plots, every sample was subsampled to the same number of TCRs (28,000). Expanded TCRs were defined as absent before sensitization and observed at least eight times at the 2-week time point. TCRdb reprocessed the public reads (quality trimming at Q25 with fastp, clone calling with MiXCR) and kept in-frame beta chains. Every CDR3 protein is listed once, alongside the most common genes and DNA of its rows. TCRdb, rather than the study authors, made the V and J calls. This sample lists more than 85,000 distinct CDR3 sequences; 8.5% were detected once. Clones ranked in the top ten supply around 2.6% of the sample.

Results and caveats for the whole study, not just this receptor: DPC sensitization did not change the number of TCRs with a frequency above 1 in 1000, and there was no evidence of changes in global repertoire structure. Compared with pre-sensitization or healthy control sets, expanded TCRs formed significantly more large CDR3 similarity clusters, which is consistent with antigen-driven responses. After repeated subsampling, the strength of the expansion versus patch-test correlation and the threshold at which it became significant changed. Patch test score was positively correlated with the number of PT1 expanded TCRs, with significance at thresholds 8, 16 and 32 but not at 4. Because all patients had alopecia, a presumed autoimmune disease, the immune response of the patients might differ from that of healthy individuals.

The sample was whole blood, taken in connection with sensitization to the hapten diphenylcyclopropenone (DPC). The receptor chain draws on TRBV5-1 and TRBJ1-1; the junction holds 11 bases that match TRBD1. This sequence was found in a man aged 40-50 years with alopecia areata. Some clones in this sample may be carry-over from other donors' samples. The DNA is as follows: TGCGCCAGCAGCCTCCTAAGGACAGGGGGCAAGGACACTGAAGCTTTCTTT. This encodes CASSLLRTGGKDTEAFF.